The source of this T cell receptor beta chain is a study of post-analysis software for immune sequencing data. Whole-study findings and limits: Patients used roughly five TRBV segments, including TRBV5-6, TRBV5-1 and TRBV20-1, more often than controls.

Libraries were made from TCR beta cDNA, and they carried unique molecular identifiers. TCRdb recomputed calls from the PCR reads with MiXCR, one row per CDR3 protein. The sample yields about 800,000 distinct CDR3 sequences, 25% to 30% seen once. The CDR3 has 14 amino acids. Germline V gives CDR1 DFQATT, CDR2 SNEGSKA (reference sequence). On this clonotype itself: Its specificity is unknown.

The sequencing sample was made of blood. This chain joins TRBV20-1 and TRBJ2-5, with 10 bases that match TRBD2. The end of the DNA is better explained by TRBJ2-7, so the J call may be wrong. This clonotype originated in a girl between 5 and 17 years old with multiple sclerosis. CDR3 sequence: CSAFQREGRDEQYF. CDR3 sequence (DNA): TGCAGTGCTTTCCAGCGGGAGGGCCGCGACGAGCAGTACTTC.